This T cell receptor beta chain derives from a study of regulatory T cells in long-lasting Graves disease. Germline values: CDR1 ENHRY, CDR2 SYGVKD. Germline trimming cut 5 bases from V and 4 bases from J; bases unmatched to any gene: 13. The CDR3 is made up of 17 amino acids. Time point in this sample: newly diagnosed GD, antithyroid drugs for less than 3 months. Extracted PBMC RNA gave rise to the TCR library. Construction of TCR beta libraries relied on iRepertoire HTBI primers and on Arm-PCR targeting CDR3 regions. One entry per CDR3 protein, called by TCRdb with MiXCR from the multiplex PCR reads. The sample carries 400,000 to 650,000 distinct CDR3 sequences, approximately 16% recorded once. This clonotype was recorded many times. The same data also contributed to another study, on T cells in Graves' hyperthyroidism and ophthalmopathy.

Source: peripheral blood mononuclear cells (PBMCs), taken at new diagnosis, from a patient treated with antithyroid drugs. The TCR was taken from a woman in her forties or fifties with Graves disease. The genes are TRBV10-3 and TRBJ2-5; 10 positions match TRBD1. The DNA of the CDR3 is TGTGCCATCAGTCAAAATTCCGGGACAGGGGCTGGAGAGACCCAGTACTTC. It specifies CAISQNSGTGAGETQYF.